Below, 15 T cell receptor beta chains from the same sample are listed, as sequenced in a study of blood T cell repertoires in COVID-19. Measured with immunoSEQ multiplex PCR; TCRdb has only the in-frame clones, and not every one. This sample carries roughly 250,000 clones, approximately 87% of them seen once, and the ten largest clones take roughly 12%. Sequenced material: peripheral blood. Source of these receptors: a young woman with COVID-19, enrolled during active disease.

This chain uses TRBV5-6 with TRBJ2-7, with 7 bases aligning to TRBD1. Germline assignment: CDR1 SGHDT and CDR2 YYEEEE. The V gene end was trimmed by 0 bases and the J gene end by 3 bases; junction bases not matched to a gene: 9. The CDR3 runs 16 residues. The CDR3 sequence: CASSLVVSRDSYEQYF. CDR3 DNA sequence: TGTGCCAGCAGCTTGGTAGTGTCCCGGGACAGCTACGAGCAGTACTTC.

The gene calls are TRBV5-5 and TRBJ2-7; tentative D call: TRBD2 (5 bases). This CDR3 is 13 amino acids long. The V end lost 4 bases, the J end lost 2 bases, and 10 bases lay between the germline ends. The germline gives CDR1 SGHKS, CDR2 YYEKEE (reference sequence). The CDR3 region has the DNA TGTGCCAGCAGCATTCCGGGGACCTACGAGCAGTACTTC. It codes for CASSIPGTYEQYF.

The V and J genes are TRBV27 and TRBJ1-2, with 8 bases identical to TRBD1. V dropped 6 bases and J dropped 1; count of bases not matched to a gene: 7. CDR3 size: 15 residues. CDR1 MNHEY and CDR2 SMNVEV come from the germline V gene (reference sequence). CDR3 sequence (DNA): TGTGCCAGCAGACCCGGGACAGGCCGTAACTATGGCTACACCTTC. Its translation is CASRPGTGRNYGYTF.

In DNA form, the CDR3 reads TGCGCCAGCAGACCCGACAGAGCGAACACTGAAGCTTTCTTT. This gives the protein CASRPDRANTEAFF. The rearrangement joins TRBV10-1 to TRBJ1-1, with a possible D match to TRBD1 (5 bases). V was clipped by 6 bases and J by 1 base, with 12 bases between them. The CDR3 is made up of 14 amino acids. From germline, CDR1 is WNHNN and CDR2 SYGVQD (reference sequence).

The chain combines TRBV7-9 with TRBJ1-3; no reliable D call. Trimming removed 4 bases at V and 1 base at J, with 5 bases between. Per germline, CDR1 SEHNR and CDR2 FQNEAQ (reference sequence). The CDR3 is 13 amino acids. As DNA, the CDR3 is TGTGCCAGCAGCTCCGTATCTGGAAACACCATATATTTT. Translated, it gives CASSSVSGNTIYF. Drawing the rest from reference TRBV7-9 and TRBJ1-3, the complete variable domain is DTGVSQNPRHKITKRGQNVTFRCDPISEHNRLYWYRQTLGQGPEFLTYFQNEAQLEKSRLLSDRFSAERPKGSFSTLEIQRTEQGDSAMYLCASSSVSGNTIYFGEGSWLTVV.

V usage is TRBV27 and J usage is TRBJ2-3; 12 bases fit TRBD2. The CDR3 loop spans 16 amino acids. V trimming: 0 bases; J trimming: 6 bases; junction bases outside the gene matches: 4. Germline V CDR1 and CDR2: MNHEY, SMNVEV (reference sequence). The CDR3 region has the DNA TGTGCCAGCAGTTTATCGACTAGCGGGGGTGGGGATACGCAGTATTTT. It translates to CASSLSTSGGGDTQYF.

The chain employs TRBV11-2 and TRBJ2-7, with 11 bases matching TRBD2. Germline trimming cut 4 bases from V and 2 bases from J; bases unmatched to any gene: 7. This CDR3 has 16 residues. Germline V gene data show CDR1 as SGHAT and CDR2 as FQNNGV. CDR3 loop: CASSSLTSGGTYEQYF. CDR3 in DNA: TGTGCCAGCAGCTCCTTAACTAGCGGGGGCACCTACGAGCAGTACTTC.

The CDR3 spells CATSDSQRGGNEQFF. CDR3 sequence (DNA): TGTGCCACCAGTGATTCCCAGCGGGGGGGAAATGAGCAGTTCTTC. V gene TRBV24-1 combines with J gene TRBJ2-1; 10 bases are shared with TRBD2. With 2 bases clipped from V and 7 bases from J, the junction kept 4 bases outside the gene matches. The V gene's germline CDR1 is KGHDR and CDR2 SFDVKD. The CDR3 has 15 amino acids.

The rearrangement joins TRBV2 to TRBJ2-7, with 8 bases matching TRBD1. The junction had 3 bases not matched to a gene; V was cut back by 6 bases and J by 2 bases. The CDR3 is made up of 13 amino acids. CDR1 is SNHLY, CDR2 FYNNEI, per germline. CDR3 coding DNA: TGTGCCAGCAGCGCACAGGGGGCCTACGAGCAGTACTTC. It encodes CASSAQGAYEQYF.

The genes are TRBV18 and TRBJ2-2; D is perhaps TRBD1 (5 bases). Germline V gene lookup returns CDR1 KGHSH and CDR2 LQKENI. This CDR3 contains 14 residues. V gave up 1 base and J gave up 6 bases, with 9 bases separating them. Written as DNA, the CDR3 is TGTGCCAGCTCACCACTTAGGGGATCCGGGGAGCTGTTTTTT. Translation gives CASSPLRGSGELFF.

The chain recombines TRBV2 with TRBJ2-5; 14 bases are a match to TRBD2. The CDR3 has 16 residues. V was pared by 6 bases and J by 7 bases, with 10 bases of the junction left unmatched. CDR1 SNHLY and CDR2 FYNNEI come from the germline V gene. CDR3 residues: CASRASTSGGDLTQYF. The DNA of the CDR3 is TGTGCCAGCAGGGCCTCGACTAGCGGGGGGGACCTGACCCAGTACTTC.

This chain uses TRBV19 with TRBJ2-1, with D possibly matching TRBD1 (6 bases). Deletions cut 5 bases from V and 7 bases from J, with 21 bases between. Germline CDR1 LNHDA, CDR2 SQIVND (reference sequence). The CDR3 is made up of 16 amino acids. The CDR3 sequence is CASSPDQGLQGNEQFF. For the CDR3, the DNA is TGTGCCAGTAGTCCAGACCAGGGGCTACAGGGAAATGAGCAGTTCTTC.

This clone appeared once. The DNA for the CDR3 is TGCGCCAGCAGTCGAGGCAGTTACTACGAGCAGTACTTC. Its protein product is CASSRGSYYEQYF. The rearrangement uses TRBV23-1 and TRBJ2-7; D uncertain. TRBV23-1 is marked as an open reading frame, function uncertain. V lost 4 bases and J 3 bases, leaving 10 bases between the germline ends. CDR3 length: 13 amino acids.

The V gene is TRBV4-2, the J gene TRBJ1-1; tentative D call: TRBD1 (5 bases). The germline gives CDR1 LGHNA, CDR2 YNFKEQ. The CDR3 runs 14 residues. V was pared by 3 bases and J by 4 bases, with 12 bases between. The CDR3 is CASSHPGFGTEAFF. The CDR3 nucleotides read TGTGCCAGCAGCCATCCAGGGTTTGGCACTGAAGCTTTCTTT.

The genes are TRBV15 and TRBJ2-7, with D unresolved. The CDR3 sequence is 15 residues long. Trimming removed 0 bases from V and 4 bases from J, with 13 bases in between. Germline lookup yields CDR1 LNHNV and CDR2 YYDKDF (reference sequence). The DNA of the CDR3 is TGTGCCACCAGCAGAGATCCGGGTAAAGGTTACGAGCAGTACTTC. Protein sequence: CATSRDPGKGYEQYF.